This T cell receptor beta chain was identified in a study of tumor-infiltrating lymphocytes in primary liver carcinoma. Overall study results and limits: Lesser overlap characterized tumor-adjacent and tumor-blood pairs relative to tumor region pairs.

CDR1 MGHRA and CDR2 YSYEKL come from the germline V gene. This CDR3 comprises 13 residues. The V end lost 2 bases, the J end lost 6 bases, and 9 bases lay between the germline ends. Bulk tissue was left unsorted, and RNA and DNA were co-extracted from about 20-30 mg of it. Starting material of approximately 500 ng total RNA yielded TCR beta cDNA via a constant-region primer. Three rounds of nested multiplex PCR with slightly modified ARM-PCR produced TCR beta libraries. Forward primers for TRBV1-TRBV30 and a C-beta reverse primer served the first two PCR rounds, at roughly 10 cycles each. TCRdb reanalysed the multiplex PCR reads using MiXCR and keeps one entry per CDR3 protein. The profile shows about 97,000 distinct CDR3 sequences, around 73% of them singletons. This clonotype was seen repeatedly, ten times or more. Its antigen is undetermined.

This TCR derives from a woman aged 55 to 70 with primary liver carcinoma and hepatitis B virus infection. The sequenced sample was liver tumor tissue from sampling region 2. Subset specified: tumor region T2, inferior pole. This chain joins TRBV4-1 and TRBJ2-3, with no clear D. As DNA, the CDR3 is TGCGCCAGCAGCCAACAAGGATCCGATACGCAGTATTTT. This translates into CASSQQGSDTQYF.